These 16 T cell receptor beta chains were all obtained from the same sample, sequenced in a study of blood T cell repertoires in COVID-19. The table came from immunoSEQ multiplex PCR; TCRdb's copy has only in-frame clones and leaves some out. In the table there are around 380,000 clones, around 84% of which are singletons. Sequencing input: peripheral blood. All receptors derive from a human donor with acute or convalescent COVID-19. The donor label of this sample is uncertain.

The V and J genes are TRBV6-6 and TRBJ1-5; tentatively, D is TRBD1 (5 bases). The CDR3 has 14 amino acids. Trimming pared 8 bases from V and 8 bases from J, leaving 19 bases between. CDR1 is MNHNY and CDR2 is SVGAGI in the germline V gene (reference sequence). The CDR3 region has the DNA TGTGCCAGCTCGCTCGGGGCGGGCGGGAAGCCCCAGCATTTT. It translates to CASSLGAGGKPQHF.

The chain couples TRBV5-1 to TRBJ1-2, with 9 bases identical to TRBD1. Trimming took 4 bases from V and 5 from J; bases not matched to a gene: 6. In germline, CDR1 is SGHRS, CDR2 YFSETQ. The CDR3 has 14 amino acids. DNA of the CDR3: TGCGCCAGCAGCCGGGACAGGGAGGGGTATGGCTACACCTTC. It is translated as CASSRDREGYGYTF.

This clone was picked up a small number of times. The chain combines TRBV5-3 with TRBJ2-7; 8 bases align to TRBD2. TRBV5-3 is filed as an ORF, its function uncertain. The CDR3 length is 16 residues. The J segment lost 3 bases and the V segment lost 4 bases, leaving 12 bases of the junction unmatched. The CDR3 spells CARSGRLAGGRYEQYF. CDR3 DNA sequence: TGTGCCAGAAGCGGCCGCCTGGCGGGGGGCCGCTACGAGCAGTACTTC.

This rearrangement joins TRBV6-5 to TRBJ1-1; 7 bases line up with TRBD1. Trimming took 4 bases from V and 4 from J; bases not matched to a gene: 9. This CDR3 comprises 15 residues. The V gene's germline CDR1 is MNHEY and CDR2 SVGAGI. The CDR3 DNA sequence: TGTGCCAGCAGTTTTGAACAGGGGATGGTCACTGAAGCTTTCTTT. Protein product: CASSFEQGMVTEAFF.

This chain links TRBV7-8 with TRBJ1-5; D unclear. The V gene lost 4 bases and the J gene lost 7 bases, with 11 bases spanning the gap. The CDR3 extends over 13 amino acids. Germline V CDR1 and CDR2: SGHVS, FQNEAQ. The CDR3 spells CASSSPGAQPQHF. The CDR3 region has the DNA TGTGCCAGCAGCTCCCCAGGCGCGCAGCCCCAGCATTTT.

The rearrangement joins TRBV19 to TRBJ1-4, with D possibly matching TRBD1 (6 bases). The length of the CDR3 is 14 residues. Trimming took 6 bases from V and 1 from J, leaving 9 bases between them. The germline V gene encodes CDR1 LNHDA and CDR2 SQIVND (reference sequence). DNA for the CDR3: TGTGCCAGTAGGGACAGCCGAACTAATGAAAAACTGTTTTTT. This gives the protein CASRDSRTNEKLFF.

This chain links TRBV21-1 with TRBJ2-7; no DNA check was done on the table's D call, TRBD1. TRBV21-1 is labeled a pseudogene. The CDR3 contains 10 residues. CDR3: CASSTRTGYF. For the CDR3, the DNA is TGTGCCAGCAGCACCCGGACAGGGTACTTC.

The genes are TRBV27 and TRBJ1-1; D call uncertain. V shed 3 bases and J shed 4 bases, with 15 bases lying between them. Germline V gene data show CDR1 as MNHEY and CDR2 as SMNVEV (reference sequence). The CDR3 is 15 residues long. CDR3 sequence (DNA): TGTGCCAGCAGTTTTTCCCCCGGGGTGGGCACTGAAGCTTTCTTT. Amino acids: CASSFSPGVGTEAFF.

The CDR3 here is CASSSVVPAGYTF. CDR3 sequence (DNA): TGTGCCAGCAGCTCAGTCGTCCCTGCCGGCTACACCTTC. The chain links TRBV7-2 to TRBJ1-2; no reliable D call. The germline CDR1 and CDR2 sequences are SGHTA and FQGNSA. The V gene lost 4 bases and the J gene lost 8 bases, with 14 bases spanning the gap. The CDR3 has 13 residues.

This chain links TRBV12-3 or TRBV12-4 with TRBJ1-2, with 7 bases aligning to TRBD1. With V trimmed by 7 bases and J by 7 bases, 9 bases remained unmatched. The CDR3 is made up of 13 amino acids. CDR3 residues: CASTSYRGSGYTF. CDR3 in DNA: TGTGCCAGCACCTCCTACAGGGGTAGTGGCTACACCTTC.

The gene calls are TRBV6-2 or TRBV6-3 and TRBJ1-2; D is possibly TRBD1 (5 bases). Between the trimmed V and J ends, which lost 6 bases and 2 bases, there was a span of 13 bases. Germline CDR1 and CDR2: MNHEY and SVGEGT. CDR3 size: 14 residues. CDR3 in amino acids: CASSSGHPNYGYTF. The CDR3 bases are TGTGCCAGCAGCTCAGGACACCCGAACTATGGCTACACCTTC.

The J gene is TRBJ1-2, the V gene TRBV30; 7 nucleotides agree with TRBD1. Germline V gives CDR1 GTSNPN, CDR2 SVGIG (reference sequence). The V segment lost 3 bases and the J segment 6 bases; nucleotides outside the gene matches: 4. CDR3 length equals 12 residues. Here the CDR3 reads CAWSRDRHGYTF. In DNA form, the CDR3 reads TGTGCCTGGAGCAGGGACAGACATGGCTACACCTTC.

The CDR3, as DNA: TGTGCCAGCTCACCACTCGGGACAGGGGAACGAGCTTTCTTT. This gives the protein CASSPLGTGERAFF. This chain joins TRBV18 and TRBJ1-1; TRBD1 agrees at 10 bases. The CDR3 consists of 14 residues. Germline V gene lookup returns CDR1 KGHSH and CDR2 LQKENI. The trim removed 1 base at V and 10 bases at J, leaving 6 bases unmatched.

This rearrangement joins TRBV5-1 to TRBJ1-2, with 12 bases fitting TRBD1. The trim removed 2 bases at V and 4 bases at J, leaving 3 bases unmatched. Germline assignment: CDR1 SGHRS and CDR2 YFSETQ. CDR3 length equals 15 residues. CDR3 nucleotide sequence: TGCGCCAGCAGCTTCGGGGACAGGGGGCCCTATGGCTACACCTTC. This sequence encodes CASSFGDRGPYGYTF.

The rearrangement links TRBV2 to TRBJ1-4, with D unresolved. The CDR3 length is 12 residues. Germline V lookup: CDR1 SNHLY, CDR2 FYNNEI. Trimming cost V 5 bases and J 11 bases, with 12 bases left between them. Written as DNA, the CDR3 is TGTGCCAGCAGTAGAGGAGCGGAGAAACTGTTTTTT. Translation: CASSRGAEKLFF.

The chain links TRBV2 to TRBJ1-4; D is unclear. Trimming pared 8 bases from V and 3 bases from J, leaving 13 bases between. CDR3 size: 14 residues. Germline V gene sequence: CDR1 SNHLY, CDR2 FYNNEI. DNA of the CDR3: TGTGCCAGCCTCGGAGCGAGGGCTAATGAAAAACTGTTTTTT. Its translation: CASLGARANEKLFF.